This TCR beta chain was captured by sequencing in a study of blood T cell repertoires in COVID-19. Study overall: Samples of COVID-19 (acute and convalescent) were obtained from the United States, Italy and Spain. In each case, the material was cDNA or gDNA derived from T cells, B-cell-depleted T cells, or PBMCs.

Seattle's enrolled individuals joined amid active infection and were then monitored longitudinally. Per germline, CDR1 MNHNS and CDR2 SASEGT. The CDR3 is 13 residues long. Trimming stripped 1 base from V and 4 bases from J, with 7 bases between. In the authors' workflow: Reference gene primer amplification in the assay estimated nucleated cell counts. Data came from immunoSEQ multiplex PCR; TCRdb stores just in-frame clones and leaves some out. That table supplies the V and J calls and clone size; D and trimming were determined from the DNA. The sample shows approximately 150,000 clones, approximately 84% of them seen only once.

The chain employs TRBV6-1 and TRBJ1-2, with unresolved D. The sample was peripheral blood. This TCR was recovered from a woman older than 75 with COVID-19, enrolled during active disease. The CDR3 nucleotides read TGTGCCAGCAGTGAAGACGGGATCTATGGCTACACCTTC. Encoded protein: CASSEDGIYGYTF.